The rows below give T cell receptor beta chains drawn from one sample of a study of siplizumab effects on memory and regulatory T cells. The data were produced by immunoSEQ multiplex PCR, yet TCRdb's version contains in-frame clones alone and is incomplete. Among tens of thousands of clones listed, 95% to 97% were seen once. The specimen sequenced was naive CD4+ T cells sorted from blood. These receptors all come from a human donor in good health. CDR3s include the opening cysteine and the closing phenylalanine or tryptophan. The D gene is left open where the match is weak. Size values are once, few and many counts, or a class for expanded clones, and some rows have none.

J gene,D gene,V gene,clone size,CDR3 protein,CDR3 DNA
TRBJ2-7,NA,TRBV2,NA,CASSPSQGGREQYF,TGTGCCAGCAGCCCATCTCAGGGGGGGCGCGAGCAGTACTTC
TRBJ1-2,NA,TRBV19,NA,CASSIKAKGYTF,TGTGCCAGTAGTATCAAAGCGAAGGGCTACACCTTC
TRBJ2-7,TRBD1,TRBV5-4,NA,CASSRTGGGYEQYF,TGTGCCAGCAGCCGTACAGGGGGTGGGTACGAGCAGTACTTC
TRBJ1-6,NA,TRBV6-6,NA,CASSYPGQTYNSPLHF,TGTGCCAGCAGTTACCCCGGACAGACGTATAATTCACCCCTCCACTTT
TRBJ2-3,TRBD2,TRBV9,NA,CASSTRTSGTDTQYF,TGTGCCAGCAGCACGAGGACTAGCGGCACAGATACGCAGTATTTT
TRBJ1-4,TRBD1,TRBV7-3,NA,CASSSGQDEKLFF,TGTGCCAGCAGCTCCGGACAGGATGAAAAACTGTTTTTT
TRBJ2-5,NA,TRBV7-2,NA,CASSPPGTQRAQYF,TGTGCCAGCAGCCCCCCGGGAACCCAGAGGGCCCAGTACTTC
TRBJ2-7,NA,TRBV4-1,NA,CASSTTGVSYEQYF,TGCGCCAGCAGCACGACAGGTGTCTCCTACGAGCAGTACTTC
TRBJ2-2,NA,TRBV7-3,NA,CASSLEGGNTGELFF,TGTGCCAGCAGCTTAGAAGGGGGAAACACCGGGGAGCTGTTTTTT
TRBJ2-5,TRBD2,TRBV2,NA,CASRTSGADYQETQYF,TGTGCCAGCAGGACTAGCGGGGCCGACTACCAAGAGACCCAGTACTTC
TRBJ1-1,NA,TRBV11-2,NA,CASSSLRGRNEAFF,TGTGCCAGCAGCTCACTGCGGGGTAGGAATGAAGCTTTCTTT
TRBJ2-1,TRBD2,TRBV4-2,NA,CASSQDGTGGTYNEQFF,TGTGCCAGCAGCCAAGACGGTACGGGGGGGACCTACAATGAGCAGTTCTTC
TRBJ1-6,NA,TRBV19,NA,CARRANRDLSPLHF,TGTGCCAGACGAGCTAACAGGGACCTTTCACCCCTCCACTTT
TRBJ1-1,NA,TRBV19,few,CASSIDTVLNTEAFF,TGTGCCAGTAGTATAGATACCGTCCTAAACACTGAAGCTTTCTTT
TRBJ2-7,NA,TRBV27,NA,CASRGLISYEQYF,TGTGCCAGCAGGGGGTTAATCTCCTACGAGCAGTACTTC
TRBJ2-5,NA,TRBV18,NA,CASSRGALEDKGAQYF,TGTGCCAGCTCCCGGGGGGCCCTAGAGGACAAAGGGGCCCAGTACTTC
TRBJ2-7,TRBD2,TRBV11-3,NA,CASSSGLAGGSYEQYF,TGTGCCAGCAGCTCGGGACTAGCGGGGGGCTCCTACGAGCAGTACTTC
TRBJ1-5,NA,TRBV6-5,NA,CASRSRGYNQPQHF,TGTGCCAGCAGGTCGAGGGGATACAATCAGCCCCAGCATTTT
TRBJ2-3,NA,TRBV7-7,NA,CASSPISDTQYF,TGTGCCAGCAGCCCCATTTCAGATACGCAGTATTTT
TRBJ2-1,TRBD1,TRBV6-1,NA,CASSAFDRGPYNEQFF,TGTGCCAGCAGTGCGTTCGACAGGGGGCCCTACAATGAGCAGTTCTTC
TRBJ2-7,NA,TRBV27,NA,CASSLSGGEQYF,TGTGCCAGCAGTTTGAGCGGAGGTGAGCAGTACTTC
TRBJ1-3,NA,TRBV6-5,NA,CASGTGNSGNTIYF,TGTGCCAGCGGAACAGGGAACTCTGGAAACACCATATATTTT
TRBJ2-1,NA,TRBV11-3,NA,CASSLGVLGASNEQFF,TGTGCCAGCAGCTTGGGGGTCCTTGGGGCTTCCAATGAGCAGTTCTTC
TRBJ1-2,TRBD1,TRBV15,NA,CATSREGTGYGYTF,TGTGCCACCAGCAGAGAGGGGACAGGTTATGGCTACACCTTC
TRBJ2-1,TRBD2,TRBV11-3,NA,CASSFASGGAPDEQFF,TGTGCCAGCAGCTTCGCTAGCGGGGGGGCCCCCGATGAGCAGTTCTTC
TRBJ2-2,NA,TRBV30,NA,CAWSVSGTVSGELFF,TGTGCCTGGAGTGTTTCCGGGACGGTGTCCGGGGAGCTGTTTTTT
TRBJ2-7,TRBD2,TRBV4-1,NA,CASSPSGGADEQYF,TGCGCCAGCAGTCCGAGCGGGGGGGCCGATGAGCAGTACTTC
TRBJ1-1,TRBD1,TRBV5-6,NA,CASSSKGALGNTEAFF,TGTGCCAGCAGCTCTAAGGGGGCCCTGGGCAACACTGAAGCTTTCTTT
TRBJ2-5,TRBD2,TRBV7-2,NA,CASSTGLAGGTETQYF,TGTGCCAGCAGCACGGGACTAGCGGGGGGAACAGAGACCCAGTACTTC
TRBJ1-5,TRBD1,TRBV6-5,once,CASSYTRQGLPQHF,TGTGCCAGCAGTTACACGCGACAGGGGTTGCCCCAGCATTTT
TRBJ1-4,NA,TRBV28,NA,CASTIPRSNEKLFF,TGTGCCAGCACCATACCCCGTTCTAATGAAAAACTGTTTTTT
TRBJ1-4,TRBD1,TRBV6-1,NA,CASSPGQGGVEKLFF,TGTGCCAGCAGCCCCGGACAGGGTGGGGTTGAAAAACTGTTTTTT
TRBJ2-1,TRBD1,TRBV6-1,NA,CASSERTGGYNEQFF,TGTGCCAGCAGTGAAAGGACAGGGGGTTACAATGAGCAGTTCTTC
TRBJ2-2,NA,TRBV6-4,once,CASSDTGTGTGELFF,TGTGCCAGCAGTGACACTGGGACCGGGACCGGGGAGCTGTTTTTT
TRBJ1-5,TRBD1,TRBV7-9,NA,CASSKTGTRNQPQHF,TGTGCCAGCAGCAAGACAGGGACCCGCAATCAGCCCCAGCATTTT
TRBJ1-2,NA,TRBV7-2,NA,CASSLAGGEGYTF,TGTGCCAGCAGCCTGGCCGGGGGGGAAGGCTACACCTTC
TRBJ1-4,TRBD1,TRBV15,NA,CATTRDRFEKLFF,TGTGCCACCACCAGGGACAGGTTTGAAAAACTGTTTTTT
TRBJ1-1,NA,TRBV19,NA,CASSIDTGTLNTEAFF,TGTGCCAGTAGTATAGATACCGGGACACTGAACACTGAAGCTTTCTTT
TRBJ1-2,NA,TRBV7-3,NA,CASSLMGAPGEGTNYGYTF,TGTGCCAGCAGCTTAATGGGGGCGCCAGGGGAGGGGACTAACTATGGCTACACCTTC
TRBJ2-7,NA,TRBV28,NA,CASSLLSRGFYEQYF,TGTGCCAGCAGTTTACTATCCAGGGGTTTTTACGAGCAGTACTTC
TRBJ2-5,NA,TRBV5-1,NA,CASSPEQETQYF,TGCGCCAGCAGCCCCGAACAAGAGACCCAGTACTTC
TRBJ2-3,NA,TRBV5-1,NA,CASSSGAGQSGDTQYF,TGCGCCAGCAGCTCGGGGGCGGGACAGTCCGGAGATACGCAGTATTTT
TRBJ2-1,NA,TRBV5-4,NA,CASSPAARSDEQFF,TGTGCCAGCAGCCCCGCGGCCCGGTCTGATGAGCAGTTCTTC
TRBJ2-7,NA,TRBV25-1,NA,CASQGVGAAYEQYF,TGTGCCAGCCAAGGCGTCGGGGCGGCCTACGAGCAGTACTTC
TRBJ2-3,NA,TRBV7-2,NA,CASSPGAGKGDTQYF,TGTGCCAGCAGCCCTGGCGCGGGGAAAGGAGATACGCAGTATTTT
TRBJ1-1,NA,TRBV29-1,NA,CSVEGLSEAFF,TGCAGCGTTGAGGGACTCTCCGAAGCTTTCTTT
TRBJ1-2,NA,TRBV5-1,NA,CASSLGVVEDGYTF,TGCGCCAGCAGCTTGGGTGTCGTAGAGGACGGCTACACCTTC
TRBJ2-7,NA,TRBV28,NA,CASTLGGPSIYEQYF,TGTGCCAGCACCCTCGGGGGTCCCAGTATCTACGAGCAGTACTTC